Listed below are T cell receptor beta chains from one sample, sequenced in a study of human T cells and chemical hapten exposure. In TCRdb, the RACE reads were re-called with MiXCR into one record per CDR3 protein. The table shows approximately 320,000 distinct CDR3 sequences, with 5.5% occurring only once. This specimen was whole blood, taken in connection with sensitization to the hapten diphenylcyclopropenone (DPC). These receptors were collected from a woman younger than 30 with alopecia areata. Some clones in this sample may be carry-over from other donors' samples. The CDR3 runs from the conserved cysteine through the conserved F or W. A D gene is named only where the DNA matches it firmly. Some rows have no size entry. The others give once, few or many, or a class for an expanded clone.

V gene: TRBV10-3; clone size: NA; J gene: TRBJ2-1; D gene: TRBD2; CDR3 protein: CAISESQGGGQPNEQFF; CDR3 DNA: TGTGCCATCAGTGAGTCTCAAGGCGGGGGGCAGCCAAATGAGCAGTTCTTC
V gene: TRBV19; clone size: NA; J gene: TRBJ2-2; D gene: NA; CDR3 protein: CASSIEGLFTGELFF; CDR3 DNA: TGTGCCAGTAGTATCGAGGGACTCTTCACCGGGGAGCTGTTTTTT
V gene: TRBV6-5; clone size: many; J gene: TRBJ2-2; D gene: TRBD2; CDR3 protein: CASQPLAGGPGELFF; CDR3 DNA: TGTGCCAGCCAACCCTTAGCGGGGGGGCCCGGGGAGCTGTTTTTT
V gene: TRBV5-6; clone size: many; J gene: TRBJ1-5; D gene: TRBD1; CDR3 protein: CASSSTTGLQPQHF; CDR3 DNA: TGTGCCAGCAGCTCGACGACAGGGCTCCAGCCCCAGCATTTT
V gene: TRBV6-5; clone size: many; J gene: TRBJ1-6; D gene: NA; CDR3 protein: CASGLVYSPLHF; CDR3 DNA: TGTGCCAGCGGCCTGGTGTATTCACCCCTCCACTTT
V gene: TRBV6-6; clone size: few; J gene: TRBJ1-4; D gene: NA; CDR3 protein: CASSYSPGTEKLFF; CDR3 DNA: TGTGCCAGCAGTTACTCACCAGGGACAGAAAAACTGTTTTTT
V gene: TRBV28; clone size: many; J gene: TRBJ2-7; D gene: NA; CDR3 protein: CASSWPPRVAVSYEQYF; CDR3 DNA: TGTGCCAGCAGTTGGCCCCCGAGGGTAGCGGTTAGCTACGAGCAGTACTTC
V gene: TRBV10-3; clone size: few; J gene: TRBJ2-7; D gene: TRBD1; CDR3 protein: CAISESTTGRTYEQYF; CDR3 DNA: TGTGCCATCAGTGAGTCGACGACAGGGCGAACCTACGAGCAGTACTTC
V gene: TRBV9; clone size: NA; J gene: TRBJ2-5; D gene: NA; CDR3 protein: CASSVEVQETQYF; CDR3 DNA: TGTGCCAGCAGCGTAGAAGTCCAAGAGACCCAGTACTTC
V gene: TRBV7-8; clone size: few; J gene: TRBJ1-1; D gene: NA; CDR3 protein: CASSLVRASGTEAFF; CDR3 DNA: TGTGCCAGCAGCTTAGTGAGGGCTTCGGGCACTGAAGCTTTCTTT
V gene: TRBV2; clone size: NA; J gene: TRBJ1-2; D gene: TRBD1; CDR3 protein: CASSEGTGRYGYTF; CDR3 DNA: TGTGCCAGCAGTGAAGGGACAGGGAGATATGGCTACACCTTC
V gene: TRBV12-3/TRBV12-4; clone size: many; J gene: TRBJ2-1; D gene: NA; CDR3 protein: CASSFGVEDNEQFF; CDR3 DNA: TGTGCCAGCAGTTTCGGGGTAGAGGACAATGAGCAGTTCTTC
V gene: TRBV7-2; clone size: few; J gene: TRBJ2-7; D gene: NA; CDR3 protein: CASSPPTGMQQYF; CDR3 DNA: TGTGCCAGCAGCCCGCCAACAGGGATGCAGCAGTACTTC
V gene: TRBV12-3/TRBV12-4; clone size: many; J gene: TRBJ1-2; D gene: TRBD1; CDR3 protein: CASSQQGGGYGYTF; CDR3 DNA: TGTGCCAGCAGTCAACAGGGGGGAGGCTATGGCTACACCTTC
V gene: TRBV12-3/TRBV12-4; clone size: NA; J gene: TRBJ1-1; D gene: NA; CDR3 protein: CASNAPGNTEAFF; CDR3 DNA: TGTGCCAGCAATGCACCTGGGAACACTGAAGCTTTCTTT
V gene: TRBV7-9; clone size: few; J gene: TRBJ1-1; D gene: NA; CDR3 protein: CASSLDAGVEAFF; CDR3 DNA: TGTGCCAGCAGCTTAGATGCTGGGGTGGAAGCTTTCTTT
V gene: TRBV9; clone size: many; J gene: TRBJ2-5; D gene: TRBD2; CDR3 protein: CASSKQAGLETQYF; CDR3 DNA: TGTGCCAGCAGCAAGCAAGCGGGGTTAGAGACCCAGTACTTC
V gene: TRBV7-9; clone size: many; J gene: TRBJ1-6; D gene: NA; CDR3 protein: CASSSSRTESSYNSPLHF; CDR3 DNA: TGTGCCAGCAGCTCCAGCCGGACCGAGAGCTCCTATAATTCACCCCTCCACTTT
V gene: TRBV14; clone size: many; J gene: TRBJ2-5; D gene: NA; CDR3 protein: CASSQVRETQYF; CDR3 DNA: TGTGCCAGCAGCCAAGTCCGAGAGACCCAGTACTTC
V gene: TRBV18; clone size: NA; J gene: TRBJ1-5; D gene: NA; CDR3 protein: CASSPKTGSKQPQHF; CDR3 DNA: TGTGCCAGCTCACCCAAAACAGGGTCAAAGCAGCCCCAGCATTTT
V gene: TRBV7-2; clone size: many; J gene: TRBJ1-3; D gene: TRBD1; CDR3 protein: CASSRQGVSGNTIYF; CDR3 DNA: TGTGCCAGCAGCCGACAGGGAGTCTCTGGAAACACCATATATTTT
V gene: TRBV7-6; clone size: few; J gene: TRBJ2-2; D gene: NA; CDR3 protein: CASSLGVSANTGELFF; CDR3 DNA: TGTGCCAGCAGCTTAGGGGTCTCGGCGAACACCGGGGAGCTGTTTTTT
V gene: TRBV5-1; clone size: NA; J gene: TRBJ2-2; D gene: TRBD1; CDR3 protein: CASSGTASRGRTNTGELFF; CDR3 DNA: TGCGCCAGCAGCGGGACGGCTTCGAGGGGGCGAACTAACACCGGGGAGCTGTTTTTT
V gene: TRBV10-3; clone size: many; J gene: TRBJ2-6; D gene: TRBD1; CDR3 protein: CAISESQGQGISGANVLTF; CDR3 DNA: TGTGCCATCAGTGAGTCCCAAGGACAGGGGATCTCTGGGGCCAACGTCCTGACTTTC
V gene: TRBV6-2/TRBV6-3; clone size: many; J gene: TRBJ2-2; D gene: NA; CDR3 protein: CASSHGELFF; CDR3 DNA: TGTGCCAGCTCACACGGGGAGCTGTTTTTT
V gene: TRBV9; clone size: many; J gene: TRBJ2-3; D gene: TRBD1; CDR3 protein: CASSVSGTGSTDTQYF; CDR3 DNA: TGTGCCAGCAGCGTATCCGGGACAGGAAGCACAGATACGCAGTATTTT
V gene: TRBV6-5; clone size: NA; J gene: TRBJ2-5; D gene: TRBD2; CDR3 protein: CASSYSPSGGRGETQYF; CDR3 DNA: TGTGCCAGCAGTTACTCGCCTAGCGGGGGCCGGGGAGAGACCCAGTACTTC
V gene: TRBV7-9; clone size: many; J gene: TRBJ2-2; D gene: NA; CDR3 protein: CASSFFQGTGELFF; CDR3 DNA: TGTGCCAGCAGCTTCTTCCAGGGTACCGGGGAGCTGTTTTTT
V gene: TRBV4-3; clone size: NA; J gene: TRBJ2-7; D gene: NA; CDR3 protein: CASSQGPGAGAYEQYF; CDR3 DNA: TGCGCCAGCAGCCAAGGCCCCGGGGCAGGAGCCTACGAGCAGTACTTC
V gene: TRBV7-8; clone size: NA; J gene: TRBJ1-5; D gene: NA; CDR3 protein: CASSLTREYQPQHF; CDR3 DNA: TGTGCCAGCAGCTTAACCAGGGAGTATCAGCCCCAGCATTTT
V gene: TRBV14; clone size: few; J gene: TRBJ2-7; D gene: NA; CDR3 protein: CASSRLPGVPSSYEQYF; CDR3 DNA: TGTGCCAGCAGCCGCCTCCCTGGGGTACCCAGCTCCTACGAGCAGTACTTC
V gene: TRBV10-3; clone size: many; J gene: TRBJ2-7; D gene: NA; CDR3 protein: CAISDPSRDSSYEQYF; CDR3 DNA: TGTGCCATCAGTGACCCGTCGCGGGACAGCTCCTACGAGCAGTACTTC
V gene: TRBV14; clone size: many; J gene: TRBJ1-1; D gene: NA; CDR3 protein: CASSHGHEAFF; CDR3 DNA: TGTGCCAGCAGCCACGGCCATGAAGCTTTCTTT
V gene: TRBV29-1; clone size: many; J gene: TRBJ2-1; D gene: NA; CDR3 protein: CSVEDQVYNEQFF; CDR3 DNA: TGCAGCGTTGAAGATCAGGTCTACAATGAGCAGTTCTTC
V gene: TRBV6-2/TRBV6-3; clone size: few; J gene: TRBJ1-2; D gene: TRBD1; CDR3 protein: CASSSGTGGIDGYTF; CDR3 DNA: TGTGCCAGCAGTTCTGGGACAGGGGGAATCGACGGCTACACCTTC
V gene: TRBV5-5; clone size: many; J gene: TRBJ2-7; D gene: NA; CDR3 protein: CASSLGYSVEQYF; CDR3 DNA: TGTGCCAGCAGCCTGGGGTACAGCGTCGAGCAGTACTTC
V gene: TRBV12-3/TRBV12-4; clone size: many; J gene: TRBJ2-7; D gene: NA; CDR3 protein: CASSFVVGGSYEQYF; CDR3 DNA: TGTGCCAGCAGTTTCGTCGTCGGGGGATCCTACGAGCAGTACTTC